The rows below give T cell receptor beta chains drawn from one sample of a study of cytomegalovirus exposure and HLA in healthy donors. Repertoires were generated with immunoSEQ multiplex PCR, while TCRdb's copy carries only in-frame clones and drops some. The table has about 82,000 clones, roughly 94% seen once. Source material: PBMCs. These TCRs come from a woman aged 18-29 years in good health and CMV-seronegative. CDR3s include the opening cysteine and the closing phenylalanine or tryptophan. The D gene is left open where the match is weak. Only part of the rows carry a size: once, few, many, or a class if the clone is expanded.

V: TRBV4-1; size: NA; D: NA; J: TRBJ2-2; CDR3: CASSLGRGGELFF; DNA: TGCGCCAGCAGCCTGGGGCGAGGCGGGGAGCTGTTTTTT
V: TRBV10-3; size: NA; D: NA; J: TRBJ2-7; CDR3: CAISERTTYEQYF; DNA: TGTGCCATCAGTGAAAGGACAACCTACGAGCAGTACTTC
V: TRBV19; size: NA; D: NA; J: TRBJ1-2; CDR3: CASSIVWWSATRDYGYTF; DNA: TGTGCCAGTAGTATAGTCTGGTGGTCCGCGACCAGGGACTATGGCTACACCTTC
V: TRBV28; size: NA; D: TRBD1; J: TRBJ1-4; CDR3: CASGPGGLREKLFF; DNA: TGTGCCAGCGGCCCAGGGGGCCTCCGGGAAAAACTGTTTTTT
V: TRBV4-3; size: NA; D: NA; J: TRBJ1-3; CDR3: CASSPDSGGLFSSGNTIYF; DNA: TGCGCCAGCAGCCCGGACAGCGGGGGACTCTTCAGCTCTGGAAACACCATATATTTT
V: TRBV5-1; size: NA; D: NA; J: TRBJ1-2; CDR3: CASTLYPGQNYGYTF; DNA: TGCGCCAGCACCCTATACCCTGGACAGAACTATGGCTACACCTTC
V: TRBV9; size: NA; D: TRBD2; J: TRBJ2-2; CDR3: CASSVASGRGTGELFF; DNA: TGTGCCAGCAGCGTAGCTAGCGGGAGGGGTACCGGGGAGCTGTTTTTT
V: TRBV7-2; size: NA; D: NA; J: TRBJ1-1; CDR3: CASSLVIRGNTEAFF; DNA: TGTGCCAGCAGCTTAGTCATACGGGGGAACACTGAAGCTTTCTTT
V: TRBV12-5; size: NA; D: NA; J: TRBJ2-3; CDR3: CASGLALSGRATDTQYF; DNA: TGTGCTAGTGGTTTGGCTCTATCGGGAAGGGCCACAGATACGCAGTATTTT
V: TRBV4-1; size: once; D: TRBD2; J: TRBJ2-1; CDR3: CASSPTSGSVHEQFF; DNA: TGCGCCAGCAGCCCGACTAGCGGGAGTGTCCATGAGCAGTTCTTC
V: TRBV5-4; size: NA; D: TRBD1; J: TRBJ1-6; CDR3: CASNEQGAGDSPLHF; DNA: TGTGCCAGCAACGAACAGGGGGCCGGGGATTCACCCCTCCACTTT
V: TRBV5-5; size: NA; D: NA; J: TRBJ2-2; CDR3: CASSSGLDTGELFF; DNA: TGTGCCAGCAGCTCGGGACTCGACACCGGGGAGCTGTTTTTT
V: TRBV5-1; size: NA; D: TRBD2; J: TRBJ2-5; CDR3: CASSFRLAGEETQYF; DNA: TGCGCCAGCAGCTTCAGACTAGCGGGAGAAGAGACCCAGTACTTC
V: TRBV19; size: NA; D: TRBD1; J: TRBJ1-4; CDR3: CASSSWTGATNEKLFF; DNA: TGTGCCAGTAGTTCGTGGACAGGCGCAACTAATGAAAAACTGTTTTTT
V: TRBV10-1; size: NA; D: TRBD2; J: TRBJ2-1; CDR3: CASSEASGRAVSDEQFF; DNA: TGCGCCAGCAGTGAGGCTAGCGGGAGGGCCGTGTCCGATGAGCAGTTCTTC
V: TRBV18; size: NA; D: TRBD1; J: TRBJ2-6; CDR3: CASSPPGQGLSGANVLTF; DNA: TGTGCCAGCTCACCACCGGGACAGGGTCTCTCTGGGGCCAACGTCCTGACTTTC
V: TRBV27; size: NA; D: TRBD2; J: TRBJ2-1; CDR3: CASQNRPLAGGKSSYNEQFF; DNA: TGTGCCAGTCAAAACCGCCCCCTAGCGGGAGGAAAGAGCTCCTACAATGAGCAGTTCTTC
V: TRBV30; size: NA; D: NA; J: TRBJ2-3; CDR3: CAWLTSRTQYF; DNA: TGTGCCTGGCTGACTTCCCGGACGCAGTATTTT
V: TRBV10-2; size: NA; D: NA; J: TRBJ2-2; CDR3: CASRGLSGANTGELFF; DNA: TGCGCCAGCAGGGGACTCTCTGGGGCGAACACCGGGGAGCTGTTTTTT
V: TRBV19; size: NA; D: NA; J: TRBJ1-2; CDR3: CASSRHGQGPYGYTF; DNA: TGTGCCAGTAGCCGACACGGACAAGGACCTTATGGCTACACCTTC
V: TRBV18; size: NA; D: TRBD2; J: TRBJ2-7; CDR3: CASSPTSGRAYEQYF; DNA: TGTGCCAGCTCACCCACTAGCGGGAGAGCCTACGAGCAGTACTTC
V: TRBV14; size: NA; D: NA; J: TRBJ2-4; CDR3: CASSQDLSVAKNIQYF; DNA: TGTGCCAGCAGCCAGGATCTCAGCGTAGCCAAAAACATTCAGTACTTC
V: TRBV28; size: once; D: NA; J: TRBJ2-1; CDR3: CASSHGEFWGLSYNEQFF; DNA: TGTGCCAGCAGCCATGGAGAGTTTTGGGGACTCTCCTACAATGAGCAGTTCTTC
V: TRBV4-1; size: NA; D: TRBD2; J: TRBJ2-7; CDR3: CASSQERTSGDYEQYF; DNA: TGCGCCAGCAGCCAAGAGAGGACTAGCGGAGATTACGAGCAGTACTTC
V: TRBV10-3; size: NA; D: TRBD2; J: TRBJ2-3; CDR3: CAISEMGLAGGGDTQYF; DNA: TGTGCCATCAGTGAGATGGGACTAGCGGGGGGCGGAGATACGCAGTATTTT
V: TRBV5-4; size: NA; D: TRBD1; J: TRBJ1-5; CDR3: CASSSGQGPNQPQHF; DNA: TGTGCCAGCAGCTCAGGACAGGGACCCAATCAGCCCCAGCATTTT
V: TRBV11-2; size: NA; D: TRBD1; J: TRBJ2-5; CDR3: CASSNDRGETQYF; DNA: TGTGCCAGCAGCAACGACAGGGGAGAGACCCAGTACTTC
V: TRBV15; size: NA; D: NA; J: TRBJ2-1; CDR3: CATSRDPGVYNEQFF; DNA: TGTGCCACCAGCAGAGATCCGGGGGTTTACAATGAGCAGTTCTTC
V: TRBV6-1; size: NA; D: TRBD2; J: TRBJ2-1; CDR3: CASTISGSYNEQFF; DNA: TGTGCCAGCACCATTAGCGGGAGTTATAATGAGCAGTTCTTC
V: TRBV4-1; size: NA; D: TRBD1; J: TRBJ1-1; CDR3: CASSRAGTGNTEAFF; DNA: TGCGCCAGCAGCCGAGCCGGGACAGGGAACACTGAAGCTTTCTTT
V: TRBV10-2; size: NA; D: NA; J: TRBJ2-1; CDR3: CASGPLAGASREQFF; DNA: TGCGCCAGCGGACCCTTGGCGGGGGCCTCCCGGGAGCAGTTCTTC
V: TRBV5-1; size: NA; D: TRBD1; J: TRBJ2-7; CDR3: CASSTGDRGMEQYF; DNA: TGCGCCAGCAGCACAGGGGACAGGGGTATGGAGCAGTACTTC